This T cell receptor beta chain originates from a study of breast tumors, draining lymph nodes, adjacent tissues. Study observations and caveats: Tumor repertoires ranked between lymph nodes and nontumor tissue in diversity, with V and J gene preferences. Compared with basal-like, luminal-like tumors shared significantly more repertoire with nontumor tissue. Data fit most tumor T cells coming from lymph node, expanding in tumor.

Notes on this clonotype: Antigen: not known.

TCRdb re-derived calls from the multiplex PCR reads in MiXCR, one entry per CDR3 protein. There are some 170,000 distinct CDR3 sequences in the sample; about 30% occur only once, and 3% to 4.5% lies in the top ten. CDR1 MGHDK and CDR2 SYGVNS come from the germline V gene. The CDR3 consists of 15 residues. V gave up 4 bases and J gave up 5 bases, with 17 bases separating them. Axillary draining lymph nodes of breast cancer patients supplied the node samples. The J gene is TRBJ2-5, the V gene TRBV25-1; D may be TRBD1 or TRBD2 (7 bases each). Sample: axillary lymph node tissue. The receptor was derived from a female donor with breast cancer. Some clones in this sample may be carry-over from other donors' samples. CDR3 sequence: CASSGQGEGKETQYF. CDR3 DNA sequence: TGTGCCAGCAGTGGCCAGGGGGAGGGGAAGGAGACCCAGTACTTC.